This passage covers 9 T cell receptor beta chains from one sample sequenced in a study of breast tumors, draining lymph nodes, adjacent tissues. The lymph nodes were axillary draining lymph nodes from breast cancer patients. One entry per CDR3 protein, called by TCRdb with MiXCR from the multiplex PCR reads. The sample consists of about 140,000 distinct CDR3 sequences, approximately 29% of them appearing once. Sample: axillary lymph node tissue. The receptors were sampled from a female donor with breast cancer. Some clones in this sample may be carry-over from other donors' samples.

Details on this clonotype: A much larger clone lies a single base off, so this may be a read error. The chain uses TRBV27 and TRBJ2-5; 7 bases line up with TRBD2. CDR1 and CDR2 from the germline V gene are MNHEY and SMNVEV (reference sequence). The CDR3 spans 15 residues. CDR3 in DNA: TGTGCCAGCAGTGTACGGGGACTAACCCATGAGACCCAGCACTTC. It specifies CASSVRGLTHETQHF.

This clonotype was found once. This chain connects TRBV5-1 to TRBJ2-2; TRBD2 is a possible D gene (5 bases). This CDR3 is built from 16 residues. Trimming pared 0 bases from V and 5 bases from J, leaving 14 bases between. Germline V gene sequence: CDR1 SGHRS, CDR2 YFSETQ. The CDR3 spells CASSLDGPTGTGELFF. Here the CDR3 DNA reads TGCGCCAGCAGCTTGGACGGACCAACGGGGACCGGGGAGCTGTTTTTT.

This chain connects TRBV7-8 to TRBJ1-2; D gene ambiguous. The CDR3 extends over 13 amino acids. V dropped 5 bases and J dropped 1 base, with 8 bases sitting between them. The V gene's germline CDR1 is SGHVS and CDR2 FQNEAQ. In DNA form, the CDR3 reads TGTGCCAGCAGCCGGACCTTTAACTATGGCTACACCTTC. It is translated as CASSRTFNYGYTF.

This clonotype showed up many times. The chain has TRBV6-5 and TRBJ1-4; D is ambiguous. Germline CDR1 MNHEY, CDR2 SVGAGI. V gave up 0 bases and J gave up 5 bases, with 13 bases separating them. The CDR3 totals 16 residues. The CDR3 region has the DNA TGTGCCAGCAGTTACTCGTGGGCAGGCCTGAATGAAAAACTGTTTTTT. Protein: CASSYSWAGLNEKLFF.

This clonotype was counted a single time. A much larger clone lies a single base off, so this may be a read error. This chain uses TRBV20-1 with TRBJ1-1; a possible D gene is TRBD1 (5 bases). From germline, CDR1 is DFQATT and CDR2 SNEGSKA (reference sequence). The CDR3 extends over 12 amino acids. CDR3 protein: CSPGTWNTGAFF. The DNA for the CDR3 is TGCAGTCCTGGGACGTGGAACACTGGAGCTTTCTTT.

In its sample, this clonotype was seen many times. The chain recombines TRBV11-2 with TRBJ2-1; 10 nucleotides line up with TRBD1. CDR1 and CDR2 (germline): SGHAT, FQNNGV. The length of the CDR3 is 17 residues. The V segment lost 5 bases and the J segment 9 bases; nucleotides outside the gene matches: 16. The CDR3 region has the DNA TGTGCCAGCAGCCCGACGATAGGGACAGGGGTTTTGGGTGAGCAGTTCTTC. Its translation is CASSPTIGTGVLGEQFF.

Many counts were recorded for this clonotype. The genes are TRBV10-2 and TRBJ1-5; perhaps TRBD1 as D (5 bases). Germline V gene sequence: CDR1 WSHSY, CDR2 SAAADI. CDR3 length: 13 amino acids. Trimming left V 2 bases short and J 7 bases short, with 9 bases between. The CDR3 loop reads CASSEQGWQPQHF. The CDR3 DNA is TGCGCCAGCAGTGAGCAGGGTTGGCAGCCCCAGCATTTT.

CDR3 nucleotide sequence: TGCAGTGCTAGAGGGACAGGGGGCGGGGGCGGAGACGAGCAGTACTTC. It translates to CSARGTGGGGGDEQYF. The chain recombines TRBV20-1 with TRBJ2-7; 11 positions match TRBD1. The V and J ends lost 1 base and 5 bases, in that order; junction bases with no gene match: 10. Per germline, CDR1 DFQATT and CDR2 SNEGSKA (reference sequence). The CDR3 has 16 amino acids.

This clonotype has at least ten counts. The chain is built from TRBV3-2 and TRBJ2-3. TRBV3-2 is a pseudogene segment. The length of the CDR3 is 13 residues. The CDR3 nucleotides are TGTGCCAGCAGCCAGGGTCAGCCAGATACGCAGTATTTT. Its protein product is CASSQGQPDTQYF.